This entry lists 5 T cell receptor beta chains sequenced from one sample in a study of spatial heterogeneity in lung cancer. Time point defined: blood at routine non-recurrence follow-up after resection. TCRdb itself ran the 5' RACE reads through MiXCR, one entry per CDR3 protein. Among approximately 200 distinct CDR3 sequences listed, around 40% were seen once. The sequencing used PBMCs, collected at follow-up. The receptor source for this set is a male donor with early-stage non-small cell lung cancer.

This clonotype is judged hyperexpanded. This beta chain is an off-target read within a library intended for alpha chains, so its frequency means little. The chain is built from TRBV25-1 and TRBJ1-4; D unclear. This CDR3 contains 15 residues. Trimming left V 5 bases short and J 1 base short, with 11 bases between. Germline V gene data show CDR1 as MGHDK and CDR2 as SYGVNS. The CDR3, as DNA: TGTGCCAGCAGTCCCATGGTGGGAACTAATGAAAAACTGTTTTTT. Amino acids: CASSPMVGTNEKLFF.

This clonotype was observed a few times. The library was prepared for alpha chains; this beta chain is a stray read, so its frequency means little. The chain employs TRBV20-1 and TRBJ2-1; weak D call: TRBD1 (6 bases). CDR3 length equals 12 residues. CDR1 is DFQATT, CDR2 SNEGSKA, per germline (reference sequence). V was clipped by 5 bases and J by 1 base, with 6 bases between them. This CDR3 is CSAGQSYNEQFF. For the CDR3, the DNA is TGCAGTGCTGGACAGTCCTACAATGAGCAGTTCTTC.

This clonotype is judged large (0.1 to 1%). This beta chain is an off-target read within a library intended for alpha chains, so its frequency means little. This chain uses TRBV28 with TRBJ2-7, with D hard to call. CDR1 MDHEN and CDR2 SYDVKM come from the germline V gene. The CDR3 has 12 residues. V was shortened by 5 bases and J by 0 bases, with 5 bases between the two germline ends. The CDR3 loop is CASSADSYEQYF. CDR3 bases: TGTGCCAGCAGTGCAGACTCCTACGAGCAGTACTTC.

On this clonotype itself: Found in a library prepared for alpha chains, this beta chain is an off-target read, and its abundance has little meaning. The rearrangement links TRBV12-3 or TRBV12-4 to TRBJ2-2; D is tentatively TRBD1 or TRBD2 (5 bases each). V lost 7 bases to trimming and J lost 0 bases, with 12 bases between them. The CDR3 loop spans 15 amino acids. The CDR3 DNA sequence: TGTGCCAGCACCAACCGGGGCTCGAACACCGGGGAGCTGTTTTTT. It yields the protein CASTNRGSNTGELFF.

This clonotype has a handful of counts. Little can be read into the size of this beta chain, an off-target read in a library designed for alpha chains. The chain joins TRBV2 to TRBJ2-3; 8 nucleotides line up with TRBD2. The CDR3 loop spans 14 amino acids. Looked up from germline, CDR1 is SNHLY and CDR2 is FYNNEI. Trimming took 7 bases from V and 2 from J; bases not matched to a gene: 5. CDR3 DNA: TGTGCCAGCAAAGCGGGGGTTTCCACAGATACGCAGTATTTT. It is translated as CASKAGVSTDTQYF.